The entry below gives a single T cell receptor beta chain sequence along with its context. Its cognate antigen is unknown. A junction boundary mismatches the germline segment, possibly from a read error. Synthesis of TCR beta cDNA was carried out from about 500 ng total RNA with a constant-region primer. Three-round nested multiplex PCR performed with slightly modified ARM-PCR produced the TCR beta libraries. Each of the first two PCR rounds ran approximately 9 cycles with TRBV1-TRBV30 forward and C-beta reverse primers. Using its own MiXCR run on the multiplex PCR reads, TCRdb lists one record per CDR3 protein. Of fewer than 400,000 distinct CDR3 sequences in the sample, more than 55% were seen once. There are 14 residues in the CDR3. Germline CDR1 reads SGHAT; CDR2 reads FQDESV (reference sequence). These data belong to a study of tumor-infiltrating lymphocytes in primary liver carcinoma. Turning to the study itself: Each sample had roughly 3.65 to 7.5 million productive TCRbeta reads regardless of tissue type.

Whole-study findings and limits: Samples were bulk unsorted, so CD4+ and CD8+ repertoires were not compared.

RNA was extracted from whole blood without cell sorting, alongside germline DNA. Every patient had chronic HBV infection and was treatment-naive. This sequence was found in a man aged 35-49 years with primary liver carcinoma and hepatitis B virus infection. The chain couples TRBV11-1 to TRBJ2-3; D is ambiguous. The source material was peripheral blood. CDR3 DNA sequence: TGTGCCAGCACCTTATGGCAGTGTCAAGATACGCAGTATTTT. Protein sequence: CASTLWQCQDTQYF.